This T cell receptor (beta chain) was retrieved from a study of cytomegalovirus exposure and HLA in healthy donors. Among the donors, all were healthy bone marrow donors. Whereas donors were nominally healthy upon sampling, unrecorded immune exposures were probable. The PCR was carried out with 60 Vbeta primers and 13 Jbeta primers. The method was immunoSEQ multiplex PCR; TCRdb's version includes in-frame clones alone and lacks a portion of them. The sample contains about 160,000 clones, roughly 80% of which appear only once. In the case of this clone: Its antigen remains unidentified.

Germline V gene lookup returns CDR1 MDHEN and CDR2 SYDVKM. This CDR3 spans 15 amino acids. Trimming shortened V by 5 bases and J by 3 bases, and 16 bases separated the two germline ends. Study conclusions and caveats: Most TCR sequences were seen very rarely across donors, but some public TCRs occurred in many. Common viral pathogens seemed to be connected with several of the most significant clusters, according to a later analysis.

The specimen sequenced was PBMCs. The V call is TRBV28, the J call TRBJ1-2; D might be TRBD1 (5 bases). The receptor's source is a male donor in good health and CMV-seronegative. The CDR3 region has the DNA TGTGCCAGCAGTGGGGCCGCGGGAAGGGACTATGGCTACACCTTC. Its translation is CASSGAAGRDYGYTF.